The present entry profiles one T cell receptor (beta chain) with its context. Trimming pared 0 bases from V and 10 bases from J, leaving 10 bases between. Germline CDR1 is LGHNA and CDR2 is YSLEER. The CDR3 runs 14 residues. Authors' methods: Reference gene primer amplification yielded estimated nucleated cell counts. Sequencing used immunoSEQ multiplex PCR; TCRdb keeps in-frame clones, though not all of them. For V, J and clone size, that table is used; D and trimming come from the DNA. The profile shows about 490,000 clones, roughly 85% of them singletons. This sample stems from a study of blood T cell repertoires in COVID-19. On the study more broadly: Italy, Spain and the United States were the sources of the convalescent and acute COVID-19 samples. Nucleic acid was either cDNA or gDNA, and it came from T cells, B-cell-depleted T cells, or PBMCs.

The chain recombines TRBV4-3 with TRBJ1-6, with a weak D call TRBD1 (5 bases). The clonotype comes from a human donor in a cohort sampled during active COVID-19. The sequencing input was peripheral blood. The CDR3, as DNA: TGCGCCAGCAGCCAAGAGAGCAGGGTCTCACCCCTCCACTTT. Protein sequence: CASSQESRVSPLHF.